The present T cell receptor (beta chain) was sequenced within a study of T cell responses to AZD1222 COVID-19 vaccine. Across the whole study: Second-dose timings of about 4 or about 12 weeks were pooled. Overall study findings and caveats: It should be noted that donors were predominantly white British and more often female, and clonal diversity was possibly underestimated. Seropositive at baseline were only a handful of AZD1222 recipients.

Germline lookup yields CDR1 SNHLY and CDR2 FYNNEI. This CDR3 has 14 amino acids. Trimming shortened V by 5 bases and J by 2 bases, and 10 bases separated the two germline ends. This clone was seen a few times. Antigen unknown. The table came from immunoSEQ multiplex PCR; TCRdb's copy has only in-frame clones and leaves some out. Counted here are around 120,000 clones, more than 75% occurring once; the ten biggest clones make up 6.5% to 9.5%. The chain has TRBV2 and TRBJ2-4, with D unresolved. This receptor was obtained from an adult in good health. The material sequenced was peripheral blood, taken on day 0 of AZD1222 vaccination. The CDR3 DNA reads TGTGCCAGCAGTAGTTGGGGAACCAAAAACATTCAGTACTTC. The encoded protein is CASSSWGTKNIQYF.